Listed here are 24 T cell receptor beta chains from one sample, sequenced in a study of radiation and T cells in renal cell carcinoma. This table comes from immunoSEQ multiplex PCR, and its TCRdb copy is limited to in-frame clones, with some not included. The table includes 45,000 to 65,000 clones, about three quarters detected once. Time point here: baseline pretreatment blood. Described treatment: 15 Gy SBRT to primary tumor, nephrectomy 4 weeks later. The specimen was blood, collected from a patient whose treatment included radiotherapy and nephrectomy. Receptors were obtained from a man aged 55 to 70 with renal cell carcinoma.

This chain uses TRBV19 with TRBJ1-4, with D possibly TRBD1 on 5 matching bases. The CDR3 covers 16 residues. Trimming took 4 bases from V and 1 from J, leaving 13 bases between them. CDR1 and CDR2 from the germline V gene are LNHDA and SQIVND (reference sequence). This CDR3 is CASSTFRVLTNEKLFF. CDR3 sequence (DNA): TGTGCCAGTAGTACTTTCAGGGTTTTAACTAATGAAAAACTGTTTTTT. Combining the CDR3 with reference TRBV19 and TRBJ1-4 gives the whole variable domain DGGITQSPKYLFRKEGQNVTLSCEQNLNHDAMYWYRQDPGQGLRLIYYSQIVNDFQKGDIAEGYSVSREKKESFPLTVTSAQKNPTAFYLCASSTFRVLTNEKLFFGSGTQLSVL.

The count of this clone is one. The chain uses TRBV6-4 and TRBJ1-1; the D is unclear. The CDR3 loop spans 13 amino acids. V lost 6 bases and J lost 3, with 11 bases in between. Germline CDR1 is MRHNA and CDR2 is SNTAGT. This CDR3 is CASRMAFDTEAFF. The CDR3 coding sequence is TGTGCCAGCAGGATGGCTTTCGACACTGAAGCTTTCTTT.

This chain joins TRBV15 and TRBJ2-1; tentatively, D is TRBD1 (6 bases). This CDR3 is built from 13 residues. The germline CDR1 and CDR2 sequences are LNHNV and YYDKDF (reference sequence). The germline V and J ends were trimmed by 2 bases and 8 bases, with 10 bases remaining between them. The CDR3 sequence: CATSRQSGDEQFF. The CDR3 coding sequence is TGTGCCACCAGCAGACAATCAGGGGATGAGCAGTTCTTC.

The rearrangement links TRBV6-5 to TRBJ2-5; 7 bases are a match to TRBD1. TRBJ2-7 explains the end of the DNA better; the J call may be wrong. Germline-derived CDR1 and CDR2 are MNHEY and SVGAGI. The CDR3 is 13 residues long. The DNA for the CDR3 is TGTGCCAGCAGTAAAGGACAGGCCGGCGAGCAGTACTTC. Residues: CASSKGQAGEQYF.

The genes are TRBV7-3 and TRBJ1-1; a weak D match, TRBD1 (5 bases). Germline loops: CDR1 SGHTA, CDR2 FQGTGA. The CDR3 covers 15 residues. V was pared by 2 bases and J by 1 base, with 11 bases between. In DNA, the CDR3 is TGTGCCAGCAGCTTATCCGGGACGGGGAACACTGAAGCTTTCTTT. It is translated as CASSLSGTGNTEAFF.

This clone was counted at least ten times. The chain employs TRBV2 and TRBJ1-3; D gene uncertain. CDR1 is SNHLY, CDR2 FYNNEI, per germline. This CDR3 has 12 amino acids. CDR3 sequence reads: CASDVGGNTIYF. CDR3 nucleotide sequence: TGTGCGAGCGACGTCGGCGGAAACACCATATATTTT.

The chain has TRBV30 and TRBJ1-5; D perhaps matches TRBD1 (5 bases). From germline, CDR1 is GTSNPN and CDR2 SVGIG (reference sequence). V was pared by 3 bases and J by 6 bases, with 18 bases between. The CDR3 spans 15 residues. The DNA of the CDR3 is TGTGCCTGGAGCCCGGGGGACGGGCTGGGTCAGCCCCAGCATTTT. This translates into CAWSPGDGLGQPQHF.

A single count supports this clone. The CDR3 DNA follows: TGCGCCAGCAGTGAGTCGCGGAGGGTCGTGACCCAGTACTTC. Translated, it gives CASSESRRVVTQYF. V gene TRBV10-2 combines with J gene TRBJ2-5, with D perhaps TRBD2 (6 bases). The CDR3 is 14 residues long. Trimming took 0 bases from V and 7 from J, leaving 12 bases between them. From germline, CDR1 is WSHSY and CDR2 SAAADI.

This sequence joins TRBV9 and TRBJ1-2; maybe TRBD1 (5 bases). The CDR3 is 14 amino acids. Germline lookup yields CDR1 SGDLS and CDR2 YYNGEE. The ends were cut back, 1 base at V and 3 bases at J, with 10 bases in the middle. The CDR3 region is CASSVSGRDYGYTF. DNA for the CDR3: TGTGCCAGCAGCGTATCGGGCAGGGACTATGGCTACACCTTC.

This sequence joins TRBV10-2 and TRBJ1-6, with a weak D call TRBD1 (5 bases). The CDR3 consists of 15 residues. V lost 11 bases to trimming and J lost 5 bases, with 19 bases between them. Germline V gene sequence: CDR1 WSHSY, CDR2 SAAADI. The CDR3 loop is CAPAGARINNSPLHF. As DNA, the CDR3 is TGCGCCCCTGCTGGGGCCAGGATTAATAATTCACCCCTCCACTTT.

The chain couples TRBV5-4 to TRBJ2-1; D may be TRBD1 (5 bases). The CDR3 runs 16 residues. Germline CDR1 SGHNT, CDR2 YYREEE (reference sequence). Trimming shortened V by 0 bases and J by 3 bases, and 13 bases separated the two germline ends. CDR3 residues: CASSLDGARGYNEQFF. As DNA, the CDR3 is TGTGCCAGCAGCTTGGATGGGGCAAGGGGCTACAATGAGCAGTTCTTC.

V gene TRBV5-1 combines with J gene TRBJ2-7, with TRBD1 matching over 9 bases. The CDR3 sequence is 15 residues long. The V gene's germline CDR1 is SGHRS and CDR2 YFSETQ. After removal of 0 bases from V and 4 bases from J, the junction contained 5 bases not matched to a gene. The CDR3 DNA is TGCGCCAGCAGCTTGGAACCGGGACAGGGTTACGAGCAGTACGTC. It codes for CASSLEPGQGYEQYV.

The rearrangement joins TRBV5-1 to TRBJ1-2, with D possibly being TRBD1 (6 bases). The CDR3 is 16 residues long. Looked up from germline, CDR1 is SGHRS and CDR2 is YFSETQ. V was shortened by 0 bases and J by 4 bases, with 16 bases between the two germline ends. The CDR3 coding sequence is TGCGCCAGCAGCTTGGGAGACAGGCCACGGTCCTATGGCTACACCTTC. Translated: CASSLGDRPRSYGYTF. The full variable domain, completed using reference TRBV5-1 and TRBJ1-2, is KAGVTQTPRYLIKTRGQQVTLSCSPISGHRSVSWYQQTPGQGLQFLFEYFSETQRNKGNFPGRFSGRQFSNSRSEMNVSTLELGDSALYLCASSLGDRPRSYGYTFGSGTRLTVV.

The CDR3 DNA sequence: TGTGCCAGCAGCGTAGTCAGCATTAACACAGATACGCAGTATTTT. It specifies CASSVVSINTDTQYF. The V and J genes are TRBV9 and TRBJ2-3, with D hard to call. The CDR3 loop spans 15 amino acids. Germline-derived CDR1 and CDR2 are SGDLS and YYNGEE. The V end lost 0 bases, the J end lost 2 bases, and 10 bases lay between the germline ends.

This chain connects TRBV19 to TRBJ1-1, with a possible D match to TRBD1 (5 bases). V gave up 3 bases and J gave up 4 bases, with 12 bases separating them. From germline, CDR1 is LNHDA and CDR2 SQIVND (reference sequence). This CDR3 contains 14 residues. The CDR3 reads CASSMGRASTEAFF. The CDR3 region has the DNA TGTGCCAGTAGTATGGGGCGGGCGAGCACTGAAGCTTTCTTT.

This clone has a single count. The gene calls are TRBV30 and TRBJ2-1; TRBD1 matches at 9 bases. This CDR3 contains 15 residues. Per the germline V gene, CDR1 is GTSNPN and CDR2 is SVGIG (reference sequence). V dropped 5 bases and J dropped 6; count of bases not matched to a gene: 11. CDR3 nucleotides: TGTGCCTGGCGAATACAGGGGGCGCAGAGCAATGAGCAGTTCTTC. This sequence encodes CAWRIQGAQSNEQFF.

V gene TRBV6-6 combines with J gene TRBJ1-1; D is ambiguous. There are 13 residues in the CDR3. Germline CDR1 is MNHNY and CDR2 is SVGAGI (reference sequence). V lost 0 bases and J 6 bases, leaving 8 bases between the germline ends. CDR3 in amino acids: CASSYSDWAEAFF. Written as DNA, the CDR3 is TGTGCCAGCAGTTACTCGGACTGGGCTGAAGCTTTCTTT.

The chain combines TRBV4-1 with TRBJ2-1; D may correspond to TRBD1 or TRBD2 (6 bases each). Germline lookup yields CDR1 MGHRA and CDR2 YSYEKL. The V gene lost 5 bases and the J gene lost 9 bases, with 17 bases spanning the gap. The CDR3 is 14 residues long. Here the CDR3 DNA reads TGCGCCAGCAGCTCCCGACTAGAAGGGGGTGAGCAGTTCTTC. This sequence encodes CASSSRLEGGEQFF.

The chain uses TRBV27 and TRBJ1-5; D is unclear. Germline values: CDR1 MNHEY, CDR2 SMNVEV (reference sequence). The CDR3 is 14 residues long. Trimming stripped 0 bases from V and 2 bases from J, with 5 bases between. The chain's CDR3 is CASSLSSGNQPQHF. The CDR3 DNA is TGTGCCAGCAGTTTATCGAGTGGCAATCAGCCCCAGCATTTT.

The sample holds one count of this clone. CDR3 region: CAWSADRGYEQYV. The CDR3 bases are TGTGCCTGGAGTGCAGACAGGGGCTACGAGCAGTACGTC. The rearrangement links TRBV30 to TRBJ2-7, with 8 bases identical to TRBD1. The CDR3 runs to 13 residues. Germline CDR1 GTSNPN, CDR2 SVGIG (reference sequence). The V gene end was trimmed by 1 base and the J gene end by 3 bases; junction bases not matched to a gene: 2.

V usage is TRBV25-1 and J usage is TRBJ2-7; D unclear. CDR3 size: 10 residues. Looked up from germline, CDR1 is MGHDK and CDR2 is SYGVNS. V lost 10 bases and J 4 bases, leaving 8 bases between the germline ends. CDR3 nucleotides: TGTGCCACCTCAGCGTACGAGCAGTACTTC. This gives the protein CATSAYEQYF.

The chain carries TRBV7-8 and TRBJ1-1; 7 nucleotides align to TRBD1. Germline CDR1 is SGHVS and CDR2 is FQNEAQ. This CDR3 has 21 residues. V lost 5 bases to trimming and J lost 0 bases; unmatched junction nucleotides: 24. The CDR3 region is CASSPPFRWGRGPGLNTEAFF. DNA of the CDR3: TGTGCCAGCAGCCCACCATTCCGTTGGGGAAGGGGGCCGGGGTTGAACACTGAAGCTTTCTTT.

The chain joins TRBV5-6 to TRBJ2-1; 12 positions agree with TRBD2. The CDR3 spans 15 residues. After removal of 4 bases from V and 6 bases from J, the junction contained 5 bases not matched to a gene. From germline, CDR1 is SGHDT and CDR2 YYEEEE. In nucleotides, the CDR3 is TGTGCCAGCAGCATCGGGACTAGCGGGCTCAATGAGCAGTTCTTC. It is translated as CASSIGTSGLNEQFF. Complete variable domain (other parts from reference TRBV5-6 and TRBJ2-1): DAGVTQSPTHLIKTRGQQVTLRCSPKSGHDTVSWYQQALGQGPQFIFQYYEEEERQRGNFPDRFSGHQFPNYSSELNVNALLLGDSALYLCASSIGTSGLNEQFFGPGTRLTVL.

The rearrangement joins TRBV13 to TRBJ1-2, with a weak D call TRBD1 (5 bases). V was trimmed by 1 base and J by 2 bases, leaving 14 bases between them. The CDR3 runs to 16 residues. Germline V gene data show CDR1 as PRHDT and CDR2 as FYEKMQ (reference sequence). The CDR3 is CASSLEEFGGNYGYTF. DNA for the CDR3: TGTGCCAGCAGCTTAGAAGAGTTTGGGGGAAACTATGGCTACACCTTC.